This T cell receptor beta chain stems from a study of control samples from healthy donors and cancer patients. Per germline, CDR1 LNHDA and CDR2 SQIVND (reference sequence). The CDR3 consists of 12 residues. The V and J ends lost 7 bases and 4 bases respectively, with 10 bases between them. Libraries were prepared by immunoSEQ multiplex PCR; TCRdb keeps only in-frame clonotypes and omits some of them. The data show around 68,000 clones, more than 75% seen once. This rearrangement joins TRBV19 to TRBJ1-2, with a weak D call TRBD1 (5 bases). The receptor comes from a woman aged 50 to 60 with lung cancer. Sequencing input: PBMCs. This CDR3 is CASTRDPYGYTF. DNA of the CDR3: TGTGCCAGTACCCGGGACCCCTATGGCTACACCTTC.